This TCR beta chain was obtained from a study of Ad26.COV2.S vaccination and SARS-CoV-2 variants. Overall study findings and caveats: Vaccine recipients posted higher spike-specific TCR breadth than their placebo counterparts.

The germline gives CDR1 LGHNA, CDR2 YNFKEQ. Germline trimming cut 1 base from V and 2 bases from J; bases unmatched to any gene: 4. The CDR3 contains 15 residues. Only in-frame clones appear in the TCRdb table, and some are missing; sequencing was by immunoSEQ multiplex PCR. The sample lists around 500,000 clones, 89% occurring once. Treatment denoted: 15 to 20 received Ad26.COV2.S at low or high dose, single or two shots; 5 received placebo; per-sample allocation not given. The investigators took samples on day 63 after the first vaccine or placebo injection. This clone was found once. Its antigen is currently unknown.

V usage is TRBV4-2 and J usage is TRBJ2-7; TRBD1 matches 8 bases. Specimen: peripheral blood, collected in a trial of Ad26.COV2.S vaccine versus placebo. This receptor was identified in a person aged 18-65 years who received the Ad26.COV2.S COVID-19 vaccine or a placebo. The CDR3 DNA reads TGTGCCAGCAGCCAAGGGGCAGGGGGCACCTACGAGCAGTACTTC. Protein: CASSQGAGGTYEQYF.